This TCR beta chain was observed in a study of shared clonotypes between healthy human individuals. The study's findings and limits: Sharing across several donors was seen in around 5.1% of naive CD4 clonotypes. Donors were few, which limited the genetic and exposure-history diversity represented.

The germline CDR1 and CDR2 sequences are MDHEN and SYDVKM. With 2 bases removed from V and 4 bases from J, the gap between germline ends came to 8 bases. The CDR3 covers 13 residues. The table lists this clone with a count of one. Its cognate antigen is unknown. Combination of CD45RO+ cells with CCR7-negative CD45RA+ TemRA cells was used for CD8 memory. Sequencing used immunoSEQ multiplex PCR; TCRdb keeps in-frame clones, though not all of them. The data contain hundreds of thousands of clones, roughly 87% of them singletons. This TCR was recovered from a man aged 18 to 30 in good health. The chain combines TRBV28 with TRBJ1-2; D perhaps matches TRBD1 (5 bases). The specimen sequenced was memory CD8+ T cells sorted from blood. Sample subset: CD45RO+ cells pooled with CCR7-negative TemRA cells. CDR3 loop: CASSLGGVYGYTF. Written as DNA, the CDR3 is TGTGCCAGCAGTTTAGGGGGTGTCTATGGCTACACCTTC.